Listed below are T cell receptor beta chains from one sample, sequenced in a study of T cells after yellow fever vaccination. TCRdb redid the calling of the 5' RACE reads with MiXCR, one entry per CDR3 protein. The sample contains about 240,000 distinct CDR3 sequences, 6.9% of which appear only once. Sample: CD4+ T cells sorted from PBMCs, taken 15 days after the yellow fever booster vaccination. These receptors were obtained from a man aged 25 to 40 who received the YFV17D yellow fever vaccine. The CDR3 runs from the conserved cysteine through the conserved F or W. D genes are given only for firm matches. Not all rows give a size; the values are once, few, many and, for expanded clones, a class.

j_call v_call clone_size d_call cdr3_aa cdr3_nt
TRBJ2-7 TRBV20-1 few . CSSPGGRGYYEQYF TGCAGCTCTCCGGGGGGCAGGGGGTACTACGAGCAGTACTTC
TRBJ2-7 TRBV3-1 . TRBD1 CASSPRTGGSYEQYF TGTGCCAGCAGCCCCCGGACAGGGGGTTCCTACGAGCAGTACTTC
TRBJ2-1 TRBV5-1 . . CASTPDRQRINEQFF TGCGCCAGCACCCCCGACAGGCAACGGATTAATGAGCAGTTCTTC
TRBJ1-3 TRBV27 . . CASSFSRDKGNTIYF TGTGCCAGCAGTTTTTCCCGGGACAAAGGAAACACCATATATTTT
TRBJ1-1 TRBV5-1 few . CASSFSGVTEAFF TGCGCCAGCAGTTTTTCAGGGGTCACTGAAGCTTTCTTT
TRBJ2-7 TRBV18 many . CASSPGQAWTYEQYF TGTGCCAGCTCACCTGGGCAGGCCTGGACCTACGAGCAGTACTTC
TRBJ2-1 TRBV20-1 many TRBD2 CSAVSSGSRAEQFF TGCAGTGCTGTCTCTAGCGGGAGTCGAGCTGAGCAGTTCTTC
TRBJ2-1 TRBV11-2 . TRBD2 CASSPLIAGNYEQFF TGTGCCAGCAGCCCACTGATAGCGGGAAACTATGAGCAGTTCTTC
TRBJ2-5 TRBV7-2 few . CASSPRQGGLNPQYF TGTGCCAGCAGCCCCAGACAGGGAGGGTTAAACCCCCAGTACTTC
TRBJ2-3 TRBV5-1 few TRBD1 CASSWAGGKDTQYF TGCGCCAGCAGCTGGGCAGGGGGCAAAGATACGCAGTATTTT
TRBJ1-5 TRBV5-6 few . CASSSGWGNQPQHF TGTGCCAGCAGCTCGGGCTGGGGCAATCAGCCCCAGCATTTT
TRBJ1-2 TRBV7-2 few . CASIDIAYGYTF TGTGCCAGCATCGACATCGCCTATGGCTACACCTTC
TRBJ2-2 TRBV7-2 many . CASSRSSPGELFF TGTGCCAGCAGCCGATCTTCTCCCGGGGAGCTGTTTTTT
TRBJ2-7 TRBV6-5 few TRBD1 CASSYISQGVSEQYF TGTGCCAGCAGTTACATAAGCCAGGGGGTTAGCGAGCAGTACTTC
TRBJ2-3 TRBV29-1 many TRBD1 CSVRQGGSYTQYF TGCAGCGTCCGACAGGGTGGGTCATATACGCAGTATTTT
TRBJ1-1 TRBV5-1 many . CASSLREPTEAFF TGCGCCAGCAGCTTGAGAGAGCCCACTGAAGCTTTCTTT
TRBJ2-5 TRBV5-1 few . CASREMGGQETQYF TGCGCCAGCAGAGAGATGGGGGGCCAAGAGACCCAGTACTTC
TRBJ2-7 TRBV7-2 . . CASSLRGPFYEQYF TGTGCCAGCAGCTTACGTGGTCCATTTTACGAGCAGTACTTC
TRBJ2-3 TRBV12-3/TRBV12-4 many TRBD2 CASSHGTSGSNTDTQYF TGTGCCAGCAGCCACGGGACTAGCGGGAGTAACACAGATACGCAGTATTTT